This TCR beta chain was found in a study of PD-1 blockade in classical Hodgkin lymphoma. Study observations and caveats: In newly diagnosed patients, baseline TCR diversity was reportedly below that of healthy donors. The baseline diversity of complete responders showed similarity to that of newly diagnosed patients.

This clone showed up many times. Its antigen is unknown. Relapse after autologous stem cell transplantation occurred in every patient, and brentuximab vedotin exposure varied. Complete response, partial response or progressive disease was recorded as best response. The CDR3 is 13 amino acids. The V end was cut by 5 bases, the J end by 2 bases, with 9 bases between. Per the germline V gene, CDR1 is MGHDK and CDR2 is SYGVNS. Profiling relied on immunoSEQ multiplex PCR, and the TCRdb table lists in-frame clones only, not all of them. Of roughly 28,000 clones listed, roughly 71% are singletons. This clonotype was obtained from a human donor with classical Hodgkin lymphoma. The starting material was peripheral blood mononuclear cells (PBMCs), obtained before the second cycle of nivolumab. The V and J genes are TRBV25-1 and TRBJ1-2, with D hard to call. CDR3 residues: CASSSGGNYGYTF. The CDR3 DNA reads as TGTGCCAGCAGTTCCGGCGGAAACTATGGCTACACCTTC.